The entry below gives a single TCR beta chain sequence along with its context. The sample is drawn from a study of T cell responses to AZD1222 COVID-19 vaccine. TCRdb's table, derived via immunoSEQ multiplex PCR, lists solely in-frame clones and lacks some. The profile shows 120,000 to 150,000 clones, approximately 88% of them singletons. CDR3 length: 15 residues. The trim removed 4 bases at V and 3 bases at J, leaving 7 bases unmatched. Germline CDR1 MNHNY, CDR2 SVGAGI (reference sequence). This receptor was obtained from an adult in good health. Sequences were derived from peripheral blood, sampled on day 0 of AZD1222 vaccination. This rearrangement joins TRBV6-6 to TRBJ2-7, with 9 bases matching TRBD1. In DNA, the CDR3 is TGTGCCAGCAGTTTCGGACAGGGGAAGGTCTACGAGCAGTACTTC. This encodes CASSFGQGKVYEQYF.